This TCR beta chain stems from a study of cytomegalovirus exposure and HLA in healthy donors. A multiplex PCR was run with 60 Vbeta primers and 13 Jbeta primers. Only in-frame clones appear in the TCRdb table, and some are missing; sequencing was by immunoSEQ multiplex PCR. The sample lists more than 95,000 clones, around two thirds occurring once. The V and J ends lost 6 bases and 4 bases respectively, with 9 bases between them. The CDR3 loop spans 12 amino acids. Germline V gives CDR1 LNHDA, CDR2 SQIVND (reference sequence). The V call is TRBV19, the J call TRBJ1-2; D is possibly TRBD1 (5 bases). This clonotype originated in a middle-aged woman in good health and CMV-seropositive. Sample: PBMCs. CDR3 region: CASSDSPYGYTF. Here the CDR3 DNA reads TGTGCCAGTAGCGACAGTCCCTATGGCTACACCTTC.